This record concerns one T cell receptor beta chain sequence. Its antigen remains unidentified. Per-base quality was not reported, and no clone a single base away is much larger than it. TCRbeta CDR3 regions were sequenced with the immunoSEQ Assay. After extraction, genomic DNA underwent amplification by bias-controlled multiplex PCR, followed by high-throughput sequencing. In the authors' own workflow: Collapsing and filtering of sequences were performed to quantify the absolute abundance of each unique TCRbeta CDR3 region. T cell fraction was estimated by normalizing TCRbeta template counts to usable DNA, which was measured by amplifying reference genes present in all nucleated cells. Repertoire TCRs were annotated as SARS-CoV-2-specific by exact matching of V gene, CDR3 amino acid sequence and J gene to a known reactive TCR set. The reference SARS-CoV-2 TCR set was obtained from MIRA and was filtered for enrichment in COVID-19-positive ImmuneCODE repertoires, whereby public or cross-reactive TCRs were removed. Based on the MIRA antigens, annotated TCRs were further analysed at the level of specific ORF or position within ORF. Breadth was defined as annotated unique rearrangements over total unique productive rearrangements; depth was the summed frequency of those rearrangements. Group comparisons of TCR breadth used two-sided Wilcoxon rank-sum tests. TCRdb holds this immuneACCESS table with in-frame rearrangements only. Some clones are missing; in checked studies, unresolved V genes explain under half, and the rest has no known cause. V and J calls and clone size are as listed in that table; D and trimming were resolved from the DNA. This sample lists around 270,000 clones; around 90% were detected once. Clones ranked in the top ten supply under 3% of the sample.

This entry comes from a study of Ad26.COV2.S vaccination and SARS-CoV-2 variants (dated by TCRdb to about 2021). Context from the whole study: Donors in the vaccine arm were drawn from COV1001, a multicentre, randomized, double-blind, placebo-controlled phase I-IIa trial testing Ad26.COV2.S in healthy adults. A total of roughly 32 samples were included in the TCR-sequenced set, comprising roughly 19 Ad26.COV2.S vaccine recipients, 5 placebo recipients and 8 SARS-CoV-2 convalescent individuals. Dosing of Ad26.COV2.S was intramuscular, at either 5x10^10 or 1x10^11 viral particles, delivered as one shot or as two shots spaced 56 days apart. Participants in the trial were split at random into five groups of five each, receiving low-dose or high-dose Ad26.COV2.S once or twice, or else placebo on both occasions. Throughout the experiments and outcome assessment, investigators stayed blinded to trial group allocation. TCRbeta repertoire sequencing was used to assess the specificity and breadth of SARS-CoV-2-reactive T cell receptors after Ad26.COV2.S vaccination. The study at large found these results: After vaccination, spike-specific CD8+ and CD4+ T cell responses were reported to show substantial breadth. Vaccine and placebo recipients had comparable non-spike TCR breadth, which fits with the vaccine containing only spike. Spike-specific TCR breadth was higher in Ad26.COV2.S recipients than in placebo recipients (P = 0.0014). According to the authors, total T cell responses may have been underestimated by the TCR breadth and depth analyses. The study was not powered for comparison of responses between vaccine doses or regimens.

CDR1 and CDR2 are drawn from the germline V gene: MNHEY, SVGEGT. V and J are trimmed by 2 bases and 7 bases, and the gene matches miss 7 bases of the junction. The CDR3 covers 14 residues, taking in both the cysteine and the phenylalanine. Only the CDR3 DNA stays, 42 bases, in frame from base 1. This specimen's treatment or condition label, per the study, means: 19 received Ad26.COV2.S at low or high dose, single or two shots; roughly five received placebo; per-sample allocation not given. For vaccine and placebo recipients, repertoires were sequenced using samples collected on day 63 after the first injection. Between 29 July and 7 August 2020, Cohort 1b enrolled approximately 26 adults aged 18-55 years at one site in Boston, USA. Ad26.COV2.S was a replication-incompetent adenovirus type 26 vector that expressed a prefusion-stabilized SARS-CoV-2 spike protein derived from the original Wuhan strain.

The V and J segments used are TRBV6-2 or TRBV6-3 and TRBJ1-1, and 7 junctional nucleotides match TRBD1. The source material was peripheral blood, sampled in a trial of Ad26.COV2.S vaccine versus placebo. The origin of this receptor is a person between 18 and 65 years old who received the Ad26.COV2.S COVID-19 vaccine or a placebo. The CDR3 protein sequence reads: CASSYGDRLSEAFF. The DNA sequence is TGTGCCAGCAGTTACGGGGACAGATTAAGTGAAGCTTTCTTT.